This T cell receptor (beta chain) was sequenced for a study of metastatic and nonmetastatic thyroid tumors. Thyroid surgery had not been preceded by any treatment in any patient. For this clone: Its antigen remains unknown.

Whole-study findings and limits: In blood and tumor, TCR beta diversity was reportedly significantly higher in malignant thyroid tumors than in benign nodules.

With MiXCR, TCRdb called clones anew from the PCR reads. The sample yields about 40,000 clones, 16% seen once. This clonotype was obtained from a female donor with papillary thyroid cancer or a benign thyroid nodule (not recorded which). Some clones in this sample may be carry-over from other donors' samples. The sample comprised blood.

CDR3: CATSSGDRCGSYTF. DNA of the CDR3: TGTGCCACCAGCAGCGGGGACAGGTGTGGTAGCTACACCTTC. The V and J genes are TRBV15 and TRBJ1-2, with TRBD1 matching 8 bases. The germline V gene has CDR1 LNHNV and CDR2 YYDKDF (reference sequence). V lost 3 bases and J lost 9; bases outside the gene matches: 9. The CDR3 is made up of 14 amino acids.